This T cell receptor beta chain was sequenced during a study of T-cell reconstitution after alpha-beta-depleted transplantation in children. Whole-study findings and limits: It was surviving recipient T cells and thymic progenitors that gave some patients high TCRbeta diversity at day 60. Diversity and T-cell counts at one year after transplant derived mostly from new T cells.

Preparation of the TCRbeta library used unique molecular identifiers. TCRdb re-analysed the PCR reads in MiXCR, keeping a single row per CDR3 protein. Seen here are about 590,000 distinct CDR3 sequences, over 10% observed once, and the top ten hold about 2.2%. Between the trimmed V and J ends, which lost 1 base and 3 bases, there was a span of 7 bases. CDR1 SGHNT and CDR2 YENEEA come from the germline V gene. This CDR3 spans 13 amino acids. This clonotype appeared a few times. The antigen remains unidentified. A much larger clone is a single base away; this may be a read error. The sample here was PBMCs, mostly from graft donor cells, taken 360 days after TCRalphabeta/CD19-depleted stem cell transplant. This TCR came from a male patient younger than 18 who had a stem cell transplant for acute myeloid leukemia, so the T cells may come from the graft donor. This chain links TRBV11-3 with TRBJ2-7; D is ambiguous. Written as DNA, the CDR3 is TGTGCCAGCAGCTTAGGCAGGATCTACGAGCAGTACTTC. Translated: CASSLGRIYEQYF.